This TCR beta chain derives from a study of blood T cell repertoires in COVID-19. Original handling: It was from reference gene primer amplification that nucleated cell counts were estimated. TCRdb keeps only in-frame clones here, not all; method: immunoSEQ multiplex PCR. Clone size and V and J calls were adopted from that table, with D and trimming inferred from the DNA. This table holds roughly 190,000 clones, over 80% found once. This CDR3 has 16 residues. From germline, CDR1 is LNHNV and CDR2 YYDKDF (reference sequence). Trimming took 1 base from V and 4 from J; bases not matched to a gene: 2. This clonotype was sampled from a woman aged 60-75 years with COVID-19, enrolled during active disease. Material: peripheral blood. This chain uses TRBV15 with TRBJ2-1; 12 bases are a match to TRBD2. The CDR3 loop is CATSRVLAGGYNEQFF. Written as DNA, the CDR3 is TGTGCCACCAGCAGAGTGCTAGCGGGGGGGTACAATGAGCAGTTCTTC.